The 25 T cell receptor beta chains below all came from one sample that was sequenced in a study of a mutant IDH1 vaccine in newly diagnosed glioma. No antigen has been assigned to these receptors. TCRdb's table, derived via immunoSEQ multiplex PCR, lists solely in-frame clones and lacks some. The data show about 56,000 clones, with about 79% seen just once and less than 6.5% held by the top ten. Time point: week 47, end of study. Every vaccination contained 300 ug of the mutant IDH1 20-mer peptide and was paired with topical imiquimod. The sample was PBMCs, taken from a glioma patient whose treatment included an IDH1 peptide vaccine. These receptors originate from a man in his fifties with glioma.

The J gene is TRBJ2-7, the V gene TRBV5-4; 11 nucleotides line up with TRBD1. Germline loops: CDR1 SGHNT, CDR2 YYREEE (reference sequence). J lost 2 bases, V lost 4 bases, and 2 bases had no gene match. The CDR3 runs to 14 residues. The CDR3, as DNA: TGTGCCAGCAGCACGGGACAGGGGGCCTACGAGCAGTACTTC. Translating it yields CASSTGQGAYEQYF.

V usage is TRBV18 and J usage is TRBJ2-7; 15 nucleotides agree with TRBD2. Germline CDR1 KGHSH, CDR2 LQKENI. The junction had 4 bases not matched to a gene; V was cut back by 3 bases and J by 4 bases. The CDR3 extends over 16 amino acids. This chain's CDR3 is CASSPGLAGGKYEQYF. CDR3 coding DNA: TGTGCCAGCTCACCGGGACTAGCGGGGGGCAAGTACGAGCAGTACTTC.

The chain combines TRBV19 with TRBJ2-2, with D possibly being TRBD1 (6 bases). The CDR3 consists of 15 residues. Germline V gene data show CDR1 as LNHDA and CDR2 as SQIVND (reference sequence). Trimming took 4 bases from V and 2 from J, leaving 11 bases between them. The CDR3 loop is CASSKTGVNTGELFF. The CDR3 DNA follows: TGTGCCAGTAGTAAGACAGGAGTTAACACCGGGGAGCTGTTTTTT.

In this sample, this clone turned up a few times. The CDR3 region has the DNA TGTGCCAGCAGCCTACCCCGACAGGGTTGGGAGACCCAGTACTTC. Its translation: CASSLPRQGWETQYF. This chain connects TRBV28 to TRBJ2-5; 7 positions match TRBD1. The germline CDR1 and CDR2 sequences are MDHEN and SYDVKM. The CDR3 loop spans 15 amino acids. V gave up 6 bases and J gave up 5 bases; unmatched junction bases: 12. Full variable domain (missing parts from reference TRBV28 and TRBJ2-5): DVKVTQSSRYLVKRTGEKVFLECVQDMDHENMFWYRQDPGLGLRLIYFSYDVKMKEKGDIPEGYSVSREKKERFSLILESASTNQTSMYLCASSLPRQGWETQYFGPGTRLLVL.

This clone was detected only a few times. This rearrangement joins TRBV6-1 to TRBJ2-2, with 9 bases aligning to TRBD1. Germline V gene lookup returns CDR1 MNHNS and CDR2 SASEGT. This CDR3 has 15 residues. The junction had 8 bases not matched to a gene; V was cut back by 6 bases and J by 6 bases. The CDR3 DNA reads as TGTGCCAGCAGCCCCGACAGGGGGAGACCCGGGGAGCTGTTTTTT. Translating it yields CASSPDRGRPGELFF.

In this sample, this clone turned up a few times. The chain has TRBV5-1 and TRBJ1-4; the D is unclear. The germline V gene has CDR1 SGHRS and CDR2 YFSETQ. This CDR3 has 11 residues. The V gene lost 4 bases and the J gene lost 5 bases, with 3 bases spanning the gap. The CDR3 DNA sequence: TGCGCCAGCAGCAAGAATGAAAAACTGTTTTTT. This translates into CASSKNEKLFF.

This clone has more than one count but fewer than ten. V usage is TRBV4-1 and J usage is TRBJ2-2; TRBD2 matches 7 bases. The CDR3 runs 17 residues. The J segment lost 3 bases and the V segment lost 4 bases, leaving 11 bases of the junction unmatched. Germline V lookup: CDR1 MGHRA, CDR2 YSYEKL. The CDR3 bases are TGCGCCAGCAGCCCCTCCGGCGGGGGATGGGACACCGGGGAGCTGTTTTTT. It is translated as CASSPSGGGWDTGELFF.

The DNA of the CDR3 is TGTGCCAGCACCCGAGGGACTAGCACAGATACGCAGTATTTT. It translates to CASTRGTSTDTQYF. The chain combines TRBV9 with TRBJ2-3; tentative D call: TRBD2 (6 bases). From germline, CDR1 is SGDLS and CDR2 YYNGEE. The V gene lost 6 bases and the J gene lost 0 bases, with 11 bases spanning the gap. CDR3 length equals 14 residues.

The chain joins TRBV12-5 to TRBJ1-1; no firm D call. Germline assignment: CDR1 LGHNT and CDR2 FRNRAP. The V gene lost 1 base and the J gene lost 7 bases, with 4 bases spanning the gap. CDR3 length: 11 residues. For the CDR3, the DNA is TGTGCTAGTGGTTTGGGACGTGAAGCTTTCTTT. The encoded protein is CASGLGREAFF.

This clone has more than one count but fewer than ten. This sequence joins TRBV4-2 and TRBJ1-1; possible D gene TRBD1, 6 bases. The CDR3 is made up of 16 amino acids. Germline-derived CDR1 and CDR2 are LGHNA and YNFKEQ. V shed 6 bases and J shed 6 bases, with 23 bases lying between them. The CDR3 reads CASSLMGAGQGSEAFF. In DNA form, the CDR3 reads TGTGCCAGCAGTCTAATGGGGGCCGGACAAGGGTCTGAAGCTTTCTTT.

V and J are TRBV5-4 and TRBJ2-3; a weak D match, TRBD2 (7 bases). The CDR3 sequence is 15 residues long. Deletions cut 6 bases from V and 1 base from J, with 15 bases between. Germline V gene data show CDR1 as SGHNT and CDR2 as YYREEE (reference sequence). In DNA, the CDR3 is TGTGCCAGCATCCCCGTCGGGGGGCGCACAGATACGCAGTATTTT. It codes for CASIPVGGRTDTQYF.

The chain has TRBV2 and TRBJ2-2, with a possible D match to TRBD1 (5 bases). This CDR3 spans 14 amino acids. V lost 5 bases to trimming and J lost 6 bases, with 13 bases between them. CDR1 and CDR2 (germline): SNHLY, FYNNEI. Here the CDR3 reads CASSRQGRAGELFF. In DNA form, the CDR3 reads TGTGCCAGCAGTCGGCAGGGCAGGGCCGGGGAGCTGTTTTTT.

This clone has only a few counts. This chain connects TRBV5-6 to TRBJ2-7, with 7 bases identical to TRBD1. CDR1 is SGHDT, CDR2 YYEEEE, per germline. J gave up 2 bases and V 2 bases, and 4 bases lay outside the gene matches. The CDR3 contains 14 residues. CDR3 protein: CASSFLQGTYEQYF. The CDR3 bases are TGTGCCAGCAGCTTTTTACAGGGGACCTACGAGCAGTACTTC.

This CDR3 is CASSHRLYQPQHF. The DNA for the CDR3 is TGTGCCAGTAGTCACAGGTTGTATCAGCCCCAGCATTTT. The chain recombines TRBV19 with TRBJ1-5; D may be TRBD1 (5 bases). The V end lost 5 bases, the J end lost 5 bases, and 10 bases lay between the germline ends. There are 13 residues in the CDR3. Germline V gene sequence: CDR1 LNHDA, CDR2 SQIVND (reference sequence). The full variable domain, with the rest looked up from reference TRBV19 and TRBJ1-5, is DGGITQSPKYLFRKEGQNVTLSCEQNLNHDAMYWYRQDPGQGLRLIYYSQIVNDFQKGDIAEGYSVSREKKESFPLTVTSAQKNPTAFYLCASSHRLYQPQHFGDGTRLSIL.

The rearrangement links TRBV25-1 to TRBJ2-3; TRBD1 aligns across 10 bases. CDR3 length: 16 amino acids. Germline V gene data show CDR1 as MGHDK and CDR2 as SYGVNS. Trimming at V came to 5 bases and at J to 7 bases, leaving 12 bases not matched to a gene. The CDR3, as DNA: TGTGCCAGCAGTCCACCGGGAGGGACAGGGGCAAATACGCAGTATTTT. Translating gives CASSPPGGTGANTQYF. Looking up the rest from reference TRBV25-1 and TRBJ2-3 gives the full variable domain: EADIYQTPRYLVIGTGKKITLECSQTMGHDKMYWYQQDPGMELHLIHYSYGVNSTEKGDLSSESTVSRIRTEHFPLTLESARPSHTSQYLCASSPPGGTGANTQYFGPGTRLTVL.

The chain recombines TRBV6-1 with TRBJ1-2, with 8 bases aligning to TRBD1. V was pared by 7 bases and J by 4 bases, with 11 bases of the junction left unmatched. Germline values: CDR1 MNHNS, CDR2 SASEGT. The CDR3 loop spans 15 amino acids. The CDR3 region is CASINTGGTTYGYTF. The CDR3 bases are TGTGCCAGCATTAATACAGGGGGGACAACCTATGGCTACACCTTC.

This clone was seen only a few times. CDR3 nucleotides: TGTGCCTGGAGTGGTTACAGGTCTGGAAAACTGTTTTTT. It translates to CAWSGYRSGKLFF. The chain couples TRBV30 to TRBJ1-4; weak D call: TRBD1 (5 bases). The germline V and J ends were trimmed by 1 base and 10 bases, with 13 bases remaining between them. Germline V lookup: CDR1 GTSNPN, CDR2 SVGIG (reference sequence). The CDR3 is made up of 13 amino acids.

The V and J genes are TRBV30 and TRBJ1-3, with D unresolved. This CDR3 has 14 amino acids. Germline V gene data show CDR1 as GTSNPN and CDR2 as SVGIG (reference sequence). Trimming removed 2 bases from V and 0 bases from J, with 8 bases in between. The CDR3, as DNA: TGTGCCTGGAGTATAGGAGGCTCTGGAAACACCATATATTTT. Its translation: CAWSIGGSGNTIYF.

Only one count was recorded for this clone. The chain links TRBV19 to TRBJ1-5; 8 bases fit TRBD1. This CDR3 spans 17 amino acids. Germline lookup yields CDR1 LNHDA and CDR2 SQIVND (reference sequence). With V trimmed by 3 bases and J by 6 bases, 13 bases remained unmatched. The CDR3 loop is CASSISSGGVLGQPQHF. The CDR3 DNA reads TGTGCCAGTAGTATTTCCTCAGGGGGCGTATTGGGTCAGCCCCAGCATTTT.

The V call is TRBV2, the J call TRBJ2-2, with D uncertain. Germline V gene data show CDR1 as SNHLY and CDR2 as FYNNEI. V was pared by 4 bases and J by 6 bases, with 9 bases between. The CDR3 is 13 residues long. In DNA, the CDR3 is TGTGCCAGCAGTGGCGGACCCGCCGGGGAGCTGTTTTTT. Amino acid sequence: CASSGGPAGELFF.

This chain connects TRBV9 to TRBJ2-3, with 7 bases identical to TRBD1. The ends lost 7 bases at V and 1 base at J; junction bases unmatched: 15. The CDR3 sequence is 17 residues long. Per the germline V gene, CDR1 is SGDLS and CDR2 is YYNGEE. This CDR3 is CASGRDRYFTGTDTQYF. CDR3 DNA: TGTGCCAGCGGCCGGGACAGATACTTTACTGGCACAGATACGCAGTATTTT.

This clone has only a few counts. V is TRBV2 and J is TRBJ1-6, with D perhaps TRBD1 (5 bases). V was pared by 5 bases and J by 5 bases, with 10 bases between. This CDR3 has 14 amino acids. Per germline, CDR1 SNHLY and CDR2 FYNNEI. The CDR3 DNA follows: TGTGCCAGCAGTCCGACAGCGAATAATTCACCCCTCCACTTT. It encodes CASSPTANNSPLHF.

For the CDR3, the DNA is TGTGCCAGCAGCTTAAAAGGGACAGAAAATGAAAAACTGTTTTTT. Its translation: CASSLKGTENEKLFF. The rearrangement links TRBV5-4 to TRBJ1-4; 7 bases are a match to TRBD1. This CDR3 region has 15 residues. J lost 5 bases, V lost 2 bases, and 6 bases had no gene match. CDR1 SGHNT and CDR2 YYREEE come from the germline V gene (reference sequence). Looking up the rest from reference TRBV5-4 and TRBJ1-4 gives the full variable domain: ETGVTQSPTHLIKTRGQQVTLRCSSQSGHNTVSWYQQALGQGPQFIFQYYREEENGRGNFPPRFSGLQFPNYSSELNVNALELDDSALYLCASSLKGTENEKLFFGSGTQLSVL.

A note on this clone: With a much larger clone just one base away, this may be a read error. The chain joins TRBV2 to TRBJ2-7; D is possibly TRBD2 (5 bases). The V gene lost 4 bases and the J gene lost 4 bases, with 5 bases spanning the gap. CDR3 size: 11 residues. CDR1 SNHLY and CDR2 FYNNEI come from the germline V gene. The CDR3 loop reads CASSGGYEQYF. The CDR3 bases are TGTGCCAGCAGTGGCGGGTACGAGCAGTACTTC.

The V and J genes are TRBV19 and TRBJ1-1; perhaps TRBD1 as D (5 bases). The CDR3 loop spans 15 amino acids. V was cut by 5 bases and J by 2 bases, with 15 bases left in between. Germline V gene data show CDR1 as LNHDA and CDR2 as SQIVND (reference sequence). Here the CDR3 DNA reads TGTGCCAGTAGTTGGGGGGGACGGGGAAACACTGAAGCTTTCTTT. Its translation: CASSWGGRGNTEAFF.